This TCR beta chain stems from a study of T cell responses to AZD1222 COVID-19 vaccine. Study-wide context: Pooling covered second doses at about 4 or about 12 weeks. Study observations and caveats: Spike as a whole was targeted by vaccine-associated CD4 TCRs, dominant at 160-218 and 743-854.

This clone was picked up one time. What it binds is not known. This table comes from immunoSEQ multiplex PCR, and its TCRdb copy is limited to in-frame clones, with some not included. The sample has about 140,000 clones, 80% to 95% seen once. The receptor was derived from an adult in good health. The source material was peripheral blood, sampled on day 0 of AZD1222 vaccination.

The CDR3 spells CATSRDLAGYSYEQYF. The CDR3 region has the DNA TGTGCCACCAGCAGAGATTTAGCGGGCTACTCCTACGAGCAGTACTTC. The V call is TRBV15, the J call TRBJ2-7; 7 nucleotides line up with TRBD2. Germline CDR1 and CDR2: LNHNV and YYDKDF (reference sequence). The CDR3 has 16 amino acids. The junction had 5 bases not matched to a gene; V was cut back by 0 bases and J by 0 bases.